This record concerns one T cell receptor beta chain sequence. In its sample, this clonotype was seen a few times. No antigen is known for it. Within one base of it there is no much larger clone, and no base qualities were kept. Library preparation used 5' RACE. The instrument was an Illumina HiSeq 2000. Template switching introduced a universal primer binding site; the final cDNA contained a unique molecular identifier, enabling accurate counting of TCR cDNA molecules. First-strand cDNA for TCR alpha and beta chains was synthesized from specific primers in the conserved constant-segment region. Each cDNA library was double barcoded, with a SMART-Mk sample barcode plus Illumina barcodes, to control for contamination. Two successive PCR steps introduced TruSeq adapter sequences along with Illumina sample barcodes. The Illumina HiSeq platform was used with custom primers to sequence TCR alpha and beta cDNA libraries. The authors' analysis ran thus. MiGEC was used to process raw reads and extract unique molecular identifiers, and MiXCR was used to find CDR3 positions. For each individual, recombination models were inferred using an EM algorithm with the repgenHMM and IGoR tools. Shared clonotypes were analyzed with the tcR package in R, and sharing was normalized by the product of cloneset sizes. To study raw recombination without the effects of thymic and clonal selection, out-of-frame nonproductive sequences were analyzed. TCRdb cleaned the public reads at Q25 with fastp, built clones with MiXCR and kept in-frame beta chains. One record per CDR3 amino acid sequence lists the most common genes and DNA. What appears here as the V and J calls and clone size reflects TCRdb's work, not the paper's. In all, the sample holds 570,000 or so distinct CDR3 sequences, and around a tenth of those were seen once. In total, the top ten clones hold approximately 3.2% of the sample.

All donors were healthy Caucasians. The twin cohort comprised three pairs of female monozygotic twins, all aged roughly 18 to 30 years. RNA for TCR libraries was isolated from peripheral blood mononuclear cells. This entry is derived from a study of identical twins (dated by TCRdb to 2015 to 2016). Regarding the study in general: TCR alpha and beta repertoires from monozygotic twins, unrelated adults of various ages and cord blood were deep-sequenced to test whether fetal clonotypes persist. To rule out contamination, replicate twin experiments were performed at different times with different library preparation protocols.

Trimming removed 0 bases from V and 1 base from J; the gene matches leave 6 bases unexplained. The CDR3 has 18 amino acids, counting the end cysteine and phenylalanine. Only CDR3 DNA is held: 54 bases, read in frame from base 1. General findings and caveats noted by the study authors: In monozygotic twins, out-of-frame TCR alpha sharing was systematically underestimated by recombination models, although the models agreed with sharing between unrelated individuals. Abundant cord blood beta clonotypes had fewer insertions, young adult naive repertoires showed a similar but weaker trend, and memory repertoires showed no such trend. Compared with coincidental sharing between unrelated individuals, out-of-frame TCR alpha sequences shared between twins showed an excess of sequences with low generation probability. Invariant T cells such as MAIT and iNKT could partly confound zero-insertion analyses, although diverse VJ usage argued against such confounding for most clonotypes. The excess sharing between twins in beta out-of-frame sequences was weaker because fewer shared sequences reduced the signal-to-noise ratio. Because the same donors could not be followed over many years, the conclusions depended on cross-sectional statistical analysis.

The same sample was also studied in work on yellow fever vaccine responses in identical twins. The second study's authors report: According to the authors, the vaccine-induced T cell response in identical twins seemed to be partly convergent and partly specific to each individual. Focusing on identical twins, the study followed the T cell clones that responded to the vaccine, and did so with precision.

The TCR was taken from a woman younger than 30 in good health. Sequencing used PBMCs. The chain joins TRBV12-3 or TRBV12-4 to TRBJ2-2, with 9 bases aligning to TRBD1. The nucleotide sequence is given as TGTGCCAGCAGTTTAGCGGCAACAGGGGGCGGGAACACCGGGGAGCTGTTTTTT. Its translation is CASSLAATGGGNTGELFF.